The 25 T cell receptor beta chains in this list originate from one sample, sequenced in a study of T cells in Graves' hyperthyroidism and ophthalmopathy. Amplification targeted TCR beta CDR3 regions from RNA transcripts. Carried out on the TCR CDR3, a first-round RT-PCR used the HTBI primer set. TCRdb re-derived calls from the multiplex PCR reads in MiXCR, one entry per CDR3 protein. The sample contains some 800,000 distinct CDR3 sequences, over 35% of which appear only once. The material sequenced was blood. The source is a man younger than 30 with Graves' hyperthyroidism.

This clonotype was seen a handful of times. The V gene is TRBV20-1, the J gene TRBJ1-2; D might be TRBD1 (6 bases). V gave up 6 bases and J gave up 7 bases, with 12 bases separating them. The CDR3 contains 11 residues. CDR1 and CDR2 (germline): DFQATT, SNEGSKA (reference sequence). This chain's CDR3 is CSAQGSGGYTF. As DNA, the CDR3 is TGCAGTGCCCAGGGGTCAGGTGGCTACACCTTC.

This chain uses TRBV10-2 with TRBJ2-5; no reliable D call. V dropped 4 bases and J dropped 9 bases, with 18 bases sitting between them. Per the germline V gene, CDR1 is WSHSY and CDR2 is SAAADI. This CDR3 contains 14 residues. The CDR3 DNA sequence: TGCGCCAGCAGTGCCGGACGCTTTGGCGAGGCCCAGTACTTC. Amino acids: CASSAGRFGEAQYF.

The V call is TRBV4-3, the J call TRBJ1-5, with D tentatively TRBD1 (5 bases). V lost 0 bases to trimming and J lost 1 base, with 13 bases between them. Germline V gene data show CDR1 as LGHNA and CDR2 as YSLEER. The CDR3 totals 17 residues. The chain's CDR3 is CASSQDRLPGSNQPQHF. CDR3 bases: TGCGCCAGCAGCCAAGACCGGCTCCCAGGGAGCAATCAGCCCCAGCATTTT.

J is TRBJ2-7 and V is TRBV20-1; TRBD2 matches at 11 bases. Germline lookup yields CDR1 DFQATT and CDR2 SNEGSKA (reference sequence). This CDR3 is built from 18 residues. V lost 6 bases and J lost 0; bases outside the gene matches: 16. The CDR3 spells CSALIFASGGLISYEQYF. The CDR3 DNA sequence: TGCAGTGCCCTGATTTTCGCTAGCGGGGGGCTTATCTCCTACGAGCAGTACTTC.

Comment on this clonotype: One end of the junction does not line up with germline, which may come from a read error. The chain recombines TRBV10-2 with TRBJ1-1, with D tentatively TRBD1 (5 bases). Looked up from germline, CDR1 is WSHSY and CDR2 is SAAADI. This CDR3 has 15 residues. DNA for the CDR3: TGCGCCAGCAGTGCAGAGACAGCGTTGAATACTGAAGCTTTCTTT. Protein: CASSAETALNTEAFF.

A remark on this clonotype: Being one base from a much bigger clone, this may be a read error. This chain connects TRBV29-1 to TRBJ1-1; weak D call: TRBD1 (5 bases). The germline V gene encodes CDR1 SQVTM and CDR2 ANQGSEA. V lost 6 bases and J lost 11, with 16 bases in between. The CDR3 runs 11 residues. The chain's CDR3 is CSVRDSEKAFF. CDR3 nucleotide sequence: TGCAGCGTCAGGGATTCTGAGAAGGCTTTCTTT.

V gene TRBV7-9 combines with J gene TRBJ1-1; tentative D call: TRBD1 (6 bases). The V gene's germline CDR1 is SEHNR and CDR2 FQNEAQ (reference sequence). V lost 0 bases, J lost 1 base, and 9 bases lay in between. The CDR3 totals 15 residues. The CDR3 loop is CASSLAQGPNTEAFF. The CDR3 nucleotides read TGTGCCAGCAGCTTAGCGCAGGGGCCGAACACTGAAGCTTTCTTT. The full variable domain, in which reference TRBV7-9 and TRBJ1-1 provide the parts outside the CDR3, is DTGVSQNPRHKITKRGQNVTFRCDPISEHNRLYWYRQTLGQGPEFLTYFQNEAQLEKSRLLSDRFSAERPKGSFSTLEIQRTEQGDSAMYLCASSLAQGPNTEAFFGQGTRLTVV.

The V and J genes are TRBV12-3 or TRBV12-4 and TRBJ2-5; the D is unclear. CDR3 length: 14 amino acids. The V and J ends lost 1 base and 4 bases respectively, with 10 bases between them. DNA of the CDR3: TGTGCCAGCAGTTTAGGGCTCTATCCAGAGACCCAGTACTTC. As protein: CASSLGLYPETQYF.

The V gene is TRBV6-5, the J gene TRBJ2-5, with 9 positions matching TRBD1. CDR1 is MNHEY and CDR2 is SVGAGI in the germline V gene. This CDR3 region has 15 residues. V lost 0 bases and J lost 4; bases outside the gene matches: 3. The CDR3 DNA sequence: TGTGCCAGCAGTTACTCGGGGACAGGGACAGAGACCCAGTACTTC. Protein product: CASSYSGTGTETQYF.

This CDR3 reads CSPYAGTSSVEQYF. The CDR3 nucleotides are TGCAGCCCCTACGCCGGGACTAGCTCCGTCGAGCAGTACTTC. The rearrangement links TRBV29-1 to TRBJ2-7, with 9 bases aligning to TRBD2. The germline V gene has CDR1 SQVTM and CDR2 ANQGSEA. This CDR3 contains 14 residues. V was pared by 8 bases and J by 6 bases, with 14 bases of the junction left unmatched.

The chain couples TRBV13 to TRBJ2-7; 9 nucleotides match TRBD2. The length of the CDR3 is 14 residues. After removal of 10 bases from V and 5 bases from J, the junction contained 12 bases not matched to a gene. Germline V CDR1 and CDR2: PRHDT, FYEKMQ (reference sequence). The CDR3 sequence is CATGAASGANEQYF. The CDR3 DNA is TGTGCCACCGGGGCGGCTAGCGGGGCCAACGAGCAGTACTTC.

The chain is built from TRBV5-1 and TRBJ2-7, with 7 positions matching TRBD1. Germline CDR1 is SGHRS and CDR2 is YFSETQ. The CDR3 spans 15 residues. Trimming cost V 1 base and J 5 bases; bases outside gene matches: 9. The CDR3 loop reads CASSLSDRVRDEQYF. CDR3 DNA sequence: TGCGCCAGCAGCTTGTCCGACAGGGTTCGGGACGAGCAGTACTTC.

As regards this clonotype: The junction shows a germline mismatch at one end, possibly a read error. V usage is TRBV29-1 and J usage is TRBJ2-2; TRBD2 is a possible D gene (5 bases). Germline V gene sequence: CDR1 SQVTM, CDR2 ANQGSEA. There are 13 residues in the CDR3. For the CDR3, the DNA is TGCAGCGTTGTATCGGGGAACACCGGGGAGCTGTCTTGG. It is translated as CSVVSGNTGELSW.

CDR3 region: CAWSVWTGNTIYF. CDR3 in DNA: TGTGCCTGGAGTGTGTGGACTGGAAACACCATATATTTT. The chain uses TRBV30 and TRBJ1-3; D gene ambiguous. V dropped 0 bases and J dropped 2 bases, with 5 bases sitting between them. The CDR3 loop spans 13 amino acids. Germline V gene lookup returns CDR1 GTSNPN and CDR2 SVGIG (reference sequence).

This sequence joins TRBV6-4 and TRBJ2-7, with D possibly being TRBD1 (5 bases). The germline V gene has CDR1 MRHNA and CDR2 SNTAGT. CDR3 length: 14 amino acids. The V and J ends lost 4 bases and 9 bases respectively, with 19 bases between them. The CDR3 region is CASSASGRRRGQYF. CDR3 sequence (DNA): TGTGCCAGCAGTGCCTCAGGGCGCAGAAGGGGGCAGTACTTC.

Regarding this clonotype: The conserved phenylalanine or tryptophan normally closing the CDR3 is absent here, so this likely arose from a read error. The chain couples TRBV7-2 to TRBJ1-1; D is unclear. This CDR3 is built from 12 residues. Germline V gene lookup returns CDR1 SGHTA and CDR2 FQGNSA. The ends were cut back, 3 bases at V and 6 bases at J, with 8 bases in the middle. CDR3 loop: CASSFFGAEAFS. In DNA, the CDR3 is TGTGCCAGCAGCTTCTTTGGGGCTGAAGCTTTCTCT.

A note on this clonotype: A much larger clone differs from this one at a single base, so this may be a read error. The rearrangement joins TRBV29-1 to TRBJ1-3, with a tentative D call TRBD1 (5 bases). The CDR3 consists of 14 residues. Germline V gene sequence: CDR1 SQVTM, CDR2 ANQGSEA. The CDR3 bases are TGCGGCGTTCTGACAGTCTCCTCTGGAAACACCATATATTTT. Its protein product is CGVLTVSSGNTIYF.

The chain uses TRBV12-3 or TRBV12-4 and TRBJ1-1; D is undetermined. The CDR3 has 13 residues. Trimming removed 6 bases from V and 3 bases from J, with 11 bases in between. DNA for the CDR3: TGTGCCAGCAGAAACAGTGAAGACACTGAAGCTTTCTTT. As protein: CASRNSEDTEAFF.

This sequence joins TRBV19 and TRBJ1-1; D is possibly TRBD1 (6 bases). The length of the CDR3 is 15 residues. Germline V CDR1 and CDR2: LNHDA, SQIVND (reference sequence). Trimming removed 5 bases from V and 0 bases from J, with 13 bases in between. DNA of the CDR3: TGTGCCAGTAGTTCCCTCGGGGGCCTGAACACTGAAGCTTTCTTT. Translating it yields CASSSLGGLNTEAFF. Full variable domain (rest looked up from reference TRBV19 and TRBJ1-1): DGGITQSPKYLFRKEGQNVTLSCEQNLNHDAMYWYRQDPGQGLRLIYYSQIVNDFQKGDIAEGYSVSREKKESFPLTVTSAQKNPTAFYLCASSSLGGLNTEAFFGQGTRLTVV.

The gene calls are TRBV2 and TRBJ1-4; 7 nucleotides line up with TRBD1. Germline loops: CDR1 SNHLY, CDR2 FYNNEI. The CDR3 has 14 residues. Trimming cost V 6 bases and J 12 bases; bases outside gene matches: 13. The CDR3 sequence: CASRPGGARGELFF. In DNA form, the CDR3 reads TGTGCCAGCAGACCAGGGGGGGCGCGGGGAGAACTGTTTTTT.

This clonotype has only a few counts. This chain links TRBV5-1 with TRBJ1-5, with a weak D call TRBD1 (5 bases). Germline loops: CDR1 SGHRS, CDR2 YFSETQ. This CDR3 comprises 15 residues. Trimming cost V 4 bases and J 7 bases, with 18 bases left between them. The CDR3 sequence: CASSALGGTGQPQHF. CDR3 DNA: TGCGCCAGCAGCGCACTGGGGGGAACGGGGCAGCCCCAGCATTTT.

This clonotype was counted ten times or more. The rearrangement uses TRBV10-3 and TRBJ1-1; 9 bases fit TRBD1. Germline values: CDR1 ENHRY, CDR2 SYGVKD. J was trimmed by 7 bases and V by 11 bases; bases with no gene match: 11. CDR3 length: 13 residues. Here the CDR3 reads CAVSTGGAGEAFF. As DNA, the CDR3 is TGTGCCGTCTCTACAGGGGGCGCAGGTGAAGCTTTCTTT.

This clonotype was recorded at least ten times. The rearrangement uses TRBV24-1 and TRBJ2-5, with TRBD2 identical over 7 bases. The CDR3 has 18 amino acids. The germline gives CDR1 KGHDR, CDR2 SFDVKD. After removal of 1 base from V and 2 bases from J, the junction contained 12 bases not matched to a gene. Written as DNA, the CDR3 is TGTGCCACCAGTGATTTCGGGGGTAACGGGAGGACACAAGAGACCCAGTACTTC. This codes for CATSDFGGNGRTQETQYF.

V and J are TRBV19 and TRBJ1-5; D might be TRBD1 (6 bases). The V and J ends lost 8 bases and 2 bases respectively, with 16 bases between them. Germline-derived CDR1 and CDR2 are LNHDA and SQIVND (reference sequence). This CDR3 spans 15 amino acids. The CDR3 DNA follows: TGTGCCAGTGCAACAGGGCAGGGTGGCAATCAGCCCCAGCATTTT. Protein product: CASATGQGGNQPQHF. The full variable domain, with the rest looked up from reference TRBV19 and TRBJ1-5, is DGGITQSPKYLFRKEGQNVTLSCEQNLNHDAMYWYRQDPGQGLRLIYYSQIVNDFQKGDIAEGYSVSREKKESFPLTVTSAQKNPTAFYLCASATGQGGNQPQHFGDGTRLSIL.

This clonotype was counted ten times or more. This chain connects TRBV14 to TRBJ2-7, with D possibly matching TRBD1 (6 bases). V lost 1 base and J lost 5, with 15 bases in between. This CDR3 region has 15 residues. Looked up from germline, CDR1 is SGHDN and CDR2 is FVKESK. The DNA of the CDR3 is TGTGCCAGCAGCCAAGGAGGACAGTGGGGCAACGAGCAGTACTTC. This codes for CASSQGGQWGNEQYF.